One and the same sample provided the 32 T cell receptor beta chains below, sequenced in a study of T cell repertoires in breast cancer. A second nested PCR with blocking oligonucleotides suppressed unpaired genes. TCRdb independently ran MiXCR on the emulsion pairing reads; one entry per CDR3 protein. The table has roughly 40,000 distinct CDR3 sequences, around 45% seen once; the top ten hold less than 80%. Paired alpha-beta TCRs of CD8+ T cells were analyzed by expanded emulsion RT-PCR. The sample consisted of CD8+ T cells. The receptors here all came from a pool of human donors with breast cancer or a healthy control (not recorded which).

The chain links TRBV6-2 or TRBV6-3 to TRBJ2-3; 9 bases match TRBD2. The germline V gene has CDR1 MNHEY and CDR2 SVGEGT. This CDR3 comprises 15 residues. V lost 6 bases and J lost 0; bases outside the gene matches: 4. CDR3 coding DNA: TGTGCCAGCAGGGTCACTAGCGGGAGCACAGATACGCAGTATTTT. It specifies CASRVTSGSTDTQYF.

This clonotype was seen more than once but under ten times. V is TRBV2 and J is TRBJ1-2, with a possible D match to TRBD1 (6 bases). Trimming took 4 bases from V and 0 from J, leaving 9 bases between them. The CDR3 totals 14 residues. Per germline, CDR1 SNHLY and CDR2 FYNNEI. CDR3 in DNA: TGTGCCAGCAGTGGTGGACAGACTAACTATGGCTACACCTTC. It is translated as CASSGGQTNYGYTF.

The rearrangement joins TRBV30 to TRBJ2-5, with D unresolved. The germline gives CDR1 GTSNPN, CDR2 SVGIG (reference sequence). Between the trimmed V and J ends, which lost 0 bases and 5 bases, there was a span of 10 bases. The length of the CDR3 is 13 residues. CDR3 sequence (DNA): TGTGCCTGGAGTGTAGATAATGGGGAGACCCAGTACTTC. It yields the protein CAWSVDNGETQYF.

V usage is TRBV6-1 and J usage is TRBJ1-1; tentative D call: TRBD1 (5 bases). CDR1 and CDR2 (germline): MNHNS, SASEGT. The CDR3 runs 13 residues. Trimming took off 2 bases at V and 12 bases at J, with 16 bases between the two ends. The CDR3 DNA follows: TGTGCCAGCAGTGAATTCTTAGGGGACTGTCCTTTCTTT. Amino acids: CASSEFLGDCPFF.

This clonotype has only a few counts. V gene TRBV7-6 combines with J gene TRBJ2-1, with 7 bases matching TRBD2. Germline CDR1 is SGHVS and CDR2 is FNYEAQ. V was clipped by 0 bases and J by 11 bases; unmatched bases: 13. This CDR3 comprises 16 residues. Written as DNA, the CDR3 is TGTGCCAGCAGCTTAGCATACGGACTAGAACCGGGTCAGCAGTTCTTC. As protein: CASSLAYGLEPGQQFF.

The rearrangement links TRBV4-2 to TRBJ2-1, with D perhaps being TRBD1 or TRBD2 (5 bases each). Trimming cost V 0 bases and J 2 bases, with 11 bases left between them. The CDR3 length is 16 residues. CDR1 and CDR2 from the germline V gene are LGHNA and YNFKEQ. Here the CDR3 DNA reads TGTGCCAGCAGCCAAGACCCGGGGCAGACCTACAATGAGCAGTTCTTC. Amino acids: CASSQDPGQTYNEQFF.

The V gene is TRBV7-2, the J gene TRBJ1-2; 7 nucleotides agree with TRBD1. V trimming: 1 base; J trimming: 5 bases; junction bases outside the gene matches: 1. This CDR3 region has 13 residues. Per the germline V gene, CDR1 is SGHTA and CDR2 is FQGNSA. Here the CDR3 reads CASSLEQGYGYTF. In nucleotides, the CDR3 is TGTGCCAGCAGCTTAGAACAGGGGTATGGCTACACCTTC. Full variable domain (missing parts from reference TRBV7-2 and TRBJ1-2): GAGVSQSPSNKVTEKGKDVELRCDPISGHTALYWYRQSLGQGLEFLIYFQGNSAPDKSGLPSDRFSAERTGGSVSTLTIQRTQQEDSAVYLCASSLEQGYGYTFGSGTRLTVV.

About this clonotype itself: A junction end diverges from the germline sequence, so it may reflect a read error. The chain couples TRBV3-1 to TRBJ2-1; 9 bases line up with TRBD2. This CDR3 has 16 residues. Germline loops: CDR1 LGHDT, CDR2 YNNKEL (reference sequence). CDR3 sequence reads: CASGQGRREGHNEQFF. The CDR3 DNA sequence: TGTGCCAGCGGCCAAGGACGGCGGGAGGGGCACAATGAGCAGTTCTTC.

The chain carries TRBV20-1 and TRBJ2-1, with D uncertain. The CDR3 is made up of 13 amino acids. V dropped 5 bases and J dropped 3 bases, with 11 bases sitting between them. Germline CDR1 reads DFQATT; CDR2 reads SNEGSKA (reference sequence). CDR3 coding DNA: TGCAGTGCTTCTCTCCCCAACTACAATGAGCAGTTCTTC. As protein: CSASLPNYNEQFF.

There are a few counts of this clonotype. The rearrangement uses TRBV7-6 and TRBJ2-5; no clear D gene. Trimming cost V 3 bases and J 4 bases, with 6 bases left between them. CDR3 size: 12 residues. Germline-derived CDR1 and CDR2 are SGHVS and FNYEAQ. The CDR3 DNA reads TGTGCCAGCAGCTTTTACGGAGAGACCCAGTACTTC. This translates into CASSFYGETQYF.

The chain carries TRBV18 and TRBJ1-6; D perhaps matches TRBD1 (5 bases). CDR1 and CDR2 (germline): KGHSH, LQKENI. The CDR3 extends over 17 amino acids. Trimming took 3 bases from V and 2 from J, leaving 14 bases between them. As DNA, the CDR3 is TGTGCCAGCTCACCTTGGGACGGCCGACCCTATAATTCACCCCTCCACTTT. It is translated as CASSPWDGRPYNSPLHF.

Remarks on this clonotype: This may be a read error: a much more frequent sequence differs by one nucleotide. The V call is TRBV28, the J call TRBJ2-6; no clear D. The V end was cut by 7 bases, the J end by 6 bases, with 7 bases between. The germline CDR1 and CDR2 sequences are MDHEN and SYDVKM. The CDR3 consists of 12 residues. CDR3 nucleotides: TGTGCCAGCACCACTGAGGCCAACGTCCTGACTTTC. Residues: CASTTEANVLTF.

This clonotype was found many times. This chain links TRBV28 with TRBJ1-5; D may be TRBD1 (5 bases). Trimming cost V 3 bases and J 2 bases, with 11 bases left between them. The CDR3 totals 15 residues. Germline CDR1 reads MDHEN; CDR2 reads SYDVKM. The CDR3 protein is CASSLGQKGNQPQHF. CDR3 nucleotides: TGTGCCAGCAGTTTGGGGCAGAAGGGCAATCAGCCCCAGCATTTT.

A note on this clonotype: A read error may be the cause here, since a much bigger clone is one base away. The chain recombines TRBV27 with TRBJ2-3, with 11 positions matching TRBD2. This CDR3 contains 15 residues. Looked up from germline, CDR1 is MNHEY and CDR2 is SMNVEV (reference sequence). CDR3 loop: CASRLLAGGTGTQYF. CDR3 nucleotide sequence: TGTGCCAGCAGACTTCTAGCGGGGGGCACAGGTACGCAGTATTTT.

The chain joins TRBV7-2 to TRBJ1-2; D call uncertain. Germline V gene data show CDR1 as SGHTA and CDR2 as FQGNSA. This CDR3 has 14 residues. V was shortened by 1 base and J by 1 base, with 7 bases between the two germline ends. Here the CDR3 DNA reads TGTGCCAGCAGCTTAGACAGTGTTAACTATGGCTACACCTTC. Its translation is CASSLDSVNYGYTF.

The chain combines TRBV7-3 with TRBJ2-7, with 8 bases matching TRBD2. Germline trimming cut 1 base from V and 4 bases from J; bases unmatched to any gene: 12. The CDR3 has 17 residues. The V gene's germline CDR1 is SGHTA and CDR2 FQGTGA. CDR3 amino acids: CASSLSPVSGGRYEQYF. CDR3 nucleotides: TGTGCCAGCAGCTTAAGTCCCGTGAGCGGCGGGAGGTACGAGCAGTACTTC.

The V call is TRBV6-1, the J call TRBJ2-7, with 9 bases that match TRBD2. Germline V gene lookup returns CDR1 MNHNS and CDR2 SASEGT. The ends lost 10 bases at V and 4 bases at J; junction bases unmatched: 8. The CDR3 totals 13 residues. CDR3 sequence: CATPGLAIYEQYF. In nucleotides, the CDR3 is TGTGCCACACCGGGACTAGCAATATACGAGCAGTACTTC.

The chain combines TRBV20-1 with TRBJ2-3; D gene uncertain. V was cut by 3 bases and J by 3 bases, with 10 bases left in between. This CDR3 contains 13 residues. Per germline, CDR1 DFQATT and CDR2 SNEGSKA (reference sequence). This CDR3 is CSASGVGTDTQYF. DNA for the CDR3: TGCAGTGCTAGTGGGGTGGGAACAGATACGCAGTATTTT.

On this clonotype itself: At one end the junction does not follow the germline gene, possibly because of a read error. The V call is TRBV11-1, the J call TRBJ1-2, with a possible D match to TRBD1 (6 bases). The CDR3 length is 15 residues. Per the germline V gene, CDR1 is SGHAT and CDR2 is FQDESV (reference sequence). CDR3 nucleotide sequence: TGTGCCGGCAGCCAACACGGGACATCGGATTCTGGCTACACCTTC. It encodes CAGSQHGTSDSGYTF.

The chain couples TRBV28 to TRBJ1-2; a weak D match, TRBD1 (6 bases). V lost 6 bases, J lost 4 bases, and 12 bases lay in between. The CDR3 has 13 residues. CDR1 is MDHEN and CDR2 is SYDVKM in the germline V gene. In nucleotides, the CDR3 is TGTGCCAGCAGCCCCGGGGGCGGCTATGGCTACACCTTC. Protein product: CASSPGGGYGYTF.

The gene calls are TRBV4-2 and TRBJ2-7; weak D call: TRBD1 (5 bases). In germline, CDR1 is LGHNA, CDR2 YNFKEQ. The CDR3 totals 17 residues. V was trimmed by 0 bases and J by 0 bases, leaving 15 bases between them. The CDR3 is CASSQDRSGGASYEQYF. For the CDR3, the DNA is TGTGCCAGCAGCCAAGATCGTTCGGGTGGGGCCTCCTACGAGCAGTACTTC.

This clonotype showed up just a few times. The chain employs TRBV25-1 and TRBJ1-1; unclear D gene. Germline assignment: CDR1 MGHDK and CDR2 SYGVNS. Trimming shortened V by 3 bases and J by 6 bases, and 11 bases separated the two germline ends. The CDR3 runs to 13 residues. CDR3 coding DNA: TGTGCCAGCAGTGAGTCAGGCCTGGCTGAAGCTTTCTTT. Encoded protein: CASSESGLAEAFF.

This clonotype was seen more than once but under ten times. This chain links TRBV6-1 with TRBJ1-4; 9 bases map to TRBD1. Germline CDR1 and CDR2: MNHNS and SASEGT. The CDR3 runs 14 residues. V was pared by 7 bases and J by 10 bases, with 10 bases of the junction left unmatched. The CDR3 DNA reads as TGTGCCAGCACCTCCGGGACAGGGACGGGAAAACTGTTTTTT. It codes for CASTSGTGTGKLFF.

The chain carries TRBV5-1 and TRBJ1-4; tentatively, D is TRBD1 (5 bases). Germline loops: CDR1 SGHRS, CDR2 YFSETQ. V gave up 2 bases and J gave up 8 bases, with 16 bases separating them. The CDR3 runs 15 residues. CDR3: CASSFGNGAGEKLFF. CDR3 nucleotides: TGCGCCAGCAGCTTCGGGAACGGGGCTGGGGAAAAACTGTTTTTT.

The V call is TRBV2, the J call TRBJ1-4; D gene ambiguous. The germline V and J ends were trimmed by 5 bases and 0 bases, with 13 bases remaining between them. Germline V gene sequence: CDR1 SNHLY, CDR2 FYNNEI. This CDR3 comprises 16 residues. CDR3 coding DNA: TGTGCCAGCAGTCCCCTTGGGGATGCAACTAATGAAAAACTGTTTTTT. Translated: CASSPLGDATNEKLFF.

The chain employs TRBV6-9 and TRBJ2-7; 9 bases line up with TRBD1. The ends lost 3 bases at V and 5 bases at J; junction bases unmatched: 17. The CDR3 is 18 amino acids. The V gene's germline CDR1 is MNHGY and CDR2 SVAAGI. The CDR3 is CASSYAAGTGRILDEQYF. The CDR3, as DNA: TGTGCCAGCAGTTACGCCGCCGGGACAGGGAGGATCCTCGACGAGCAGTACTTC.

V gene TRBV2 combines with J gene TRBJ1-4; TRBD1 aligns across 10 bases. Losses at the gene ends were 5 bases for V and 12 bases for J; bases not matched to a gene: 15. CDR1 and CDR2 from the germline V gene are SNHLY and FYNNEI. The CDR3 covers 16 residues. The CDR3 here is CASSTTRTGGTKELFF. As DNA, the CDR3 is TGTGCCAGCAGTACAACACGGACAGGGGGTACAAAAGAACTGTTTTTT.

This clonotype was counted between two and nine times. CDR3 protein: CASSDINDNQPQHF. In DNA form, the CDR3 reads TGTGCCAGCAGTGATATCAATGATAATCAGCCCCAGCATTTT. The J gene is TRBJ1-5, the V gene TRBV2; no firm D call. This CDR3 is 14 amino acids long. CDR1 SNHLY and CDR2 FYNNEI come from the germline V gene. V lost 3 bases, J lost 4 bases, and 10 bases lay in between.

The chain couples TRBV3-1 to TRBJ2-1; 9 nucleotides match TRBD1. Germline assignment: CDR1 LGHDT and CDR2 YNNKEL (reference sequence). Trimming removed 3 bases from V and 6 bases from J; junction bases left unmatched: 6. There are 15 residues in the CDR3. The CDR3 DNA follows: TGTGCCAGCAGCCACCACGGACAGGGGCCCAATGAGCAGTTCTTC. It specifies CASSHHGQGPNEQFF.

This clonotype was recorded at least ten times. The rearrangement uses TRBV20-1 and TRBJ2-7; D is undetermined. The V gene's germline CDR1 is DFQATT and CDR2 SNEGSKA (reference sequence). The CDR3 is 13 amino acids. V was clipped by 0 bases and J by 2 bases, with 8 bases between them. CDR3 amino acids: CSARDGVTYEQYF. In DNA form, the CDR3 reads TGCAGTGCTAGAGATGGGGTTACCTACGAGCAGTACTTC.

About this clonotype itself: This may be a read error, as it is one base from a much larger clone. The V and J genes are TRBV5-4 and TRBJ1-1, with TRBD1 matching 8 bases. With V trimmed by 6 bases and J by 5 bases, 6 bases remained unmatched. Per germline, CDR1 SGHNT and CDR2 YYREEE (reference sequence). The CDR3 has 13 residues. The CDR3 loop is CASNRDRGTEAFF. In DNA, the CDR3 is TGTGCCAGCAACCGTGACAGGGGTACTGAAGCTTTCTTT.

Written as DNA, the CDR3 is TGCGCCAGCAGCCACGCAGGGAACTATGGCTACACCTTC. Protein product: CASSHAGNYGYTF. V and J are TRBV4-3 and TRBJ1-2; a weak D match, TRBD1 (5 bases). V lost 3 bases and J 2 bases, leaving 7 bases between the germline ends. This CDR3 has 13 residues. Per germline, CDR1 LGHNA and CDR2 YSLEER.